This T cell receptor (beta chain) is drawn from a study of T cell changes during pregnancy in multiple sclerosis. Assay: immunoSEQ multiplex PCR; the TCRdb copy retains only in-frame clones and omits some. Of more than 95,000 clones listed, 85% to 95% are singletons. Germline assignment: CDR1 SGHTA and CDR2 FQGNSA. CDR3 length equals 14 residues. The V and J ends lost 4 bases and 2 bases respectively, with 10 bases between them. This clone appeared once. The source of this sequence is a female donor with multiple sclerosis, enrolled in a pregnancy study. The source material was peripheral blood, sampled after pregnancy. The genes are TRBV7-2 and TRBJ2-3, with D perhaps TRBD2 (5 bases). CDR3 loop: CASSSGLITDTQYF. Here the CDR3 DNA reads TGTGCCAGCAGCTCTGGACTGATCACAGATACGCAGTATTTT. Using reference TRBV7-2 and TRBJ2-3 for the parts outside the CDR3, the full variable domain is GAGVSQSPSNKVTEKGKDVELRCDPISGHTALYWYRQSLGQGLEFLIYFQGNSAPDKSGLPSDRFSAERTGGSVSTLTIQRTQQEDSAVYLCASSSGLITDTQYFGPGTRLTVL.